A single T cell receptor beta chain is shown here with its context. Its antigen is currently unknown. V dropped 4 bases and J dropped 6 bases, with 17 bases sitting between them. This CDR3 contains 15 residues. The germline CDR1 and CDR2 sequences are MDHEN and SYDVKM. This sample stems from a study of shared clonotypes between healthy human individuals. Study results and limitations: Estimated richness was generally greater in naive than memory subsets. A handful of donors showed sharing of about 4.7% of naive CD4 clonotypes.

Evenly divided among several immunoSEQ plates was the genomic DNA of each subset. TCRdb keeps only in-frame clones here, not all; method: immunoSEQ multiplex PCR. This sample yields 1.6 million or so clones, of which roughly 96% are seen a single time; 1.2% belongs to the top ten. The receptor comes from a young man in good health. Sequencing was performed on naive CD4+ T cells sorted from blood. Subset defined: CD45RA+ positively selected. The V and J genes are TRBV28 and TRBJ2-3; TRBD1 might be the D (5 bases). CDR3 in DNA: TGTGCCAGCAGTTCAGCTCTGGGGCCTTACGATACGCAGTATTTT. Its protein is CASSSALGPYDTQYF.